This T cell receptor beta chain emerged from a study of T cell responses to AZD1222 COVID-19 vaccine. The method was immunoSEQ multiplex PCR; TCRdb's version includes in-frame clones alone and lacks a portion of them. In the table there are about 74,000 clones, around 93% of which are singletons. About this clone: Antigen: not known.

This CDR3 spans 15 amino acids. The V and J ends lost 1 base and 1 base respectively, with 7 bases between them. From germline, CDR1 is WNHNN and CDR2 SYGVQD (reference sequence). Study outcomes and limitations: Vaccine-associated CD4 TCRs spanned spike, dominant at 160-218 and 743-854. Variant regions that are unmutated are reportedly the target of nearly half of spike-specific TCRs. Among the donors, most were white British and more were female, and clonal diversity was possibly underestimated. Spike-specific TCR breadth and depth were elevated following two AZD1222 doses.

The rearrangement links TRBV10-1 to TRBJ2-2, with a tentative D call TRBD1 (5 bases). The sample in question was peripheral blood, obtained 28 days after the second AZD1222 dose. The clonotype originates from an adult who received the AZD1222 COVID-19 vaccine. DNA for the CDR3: TGCGCCAGCAGTGAGTTAGGGGTGAACACCGGGGAGCTGTTTTTT. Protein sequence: CASSELGVNTGELFF.